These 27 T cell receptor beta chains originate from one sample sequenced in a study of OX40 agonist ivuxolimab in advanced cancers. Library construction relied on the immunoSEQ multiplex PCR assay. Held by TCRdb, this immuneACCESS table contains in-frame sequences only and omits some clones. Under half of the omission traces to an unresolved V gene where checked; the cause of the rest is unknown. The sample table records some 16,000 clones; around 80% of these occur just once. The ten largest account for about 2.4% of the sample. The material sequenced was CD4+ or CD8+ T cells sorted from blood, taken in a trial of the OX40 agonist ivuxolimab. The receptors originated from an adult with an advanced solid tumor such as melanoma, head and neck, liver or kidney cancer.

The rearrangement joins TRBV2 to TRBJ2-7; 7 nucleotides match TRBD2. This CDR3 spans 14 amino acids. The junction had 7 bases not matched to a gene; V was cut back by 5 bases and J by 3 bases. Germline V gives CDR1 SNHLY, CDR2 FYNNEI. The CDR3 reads CASSPVGGIYEQYF. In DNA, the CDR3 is TGTGCCAGCAGTCCCGTGGGGGGGATCTACGAGCAGTACTTC. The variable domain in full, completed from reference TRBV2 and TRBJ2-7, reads EPEVTQTPSHQVTQMGQEVILRCVPISNHLYFYWYRQILGQKVEFLVSFYNNEISEKSEIFDDQFSVERPDGSNFTLKIRSTKLEDSAMYFCASSPVGGIYEQYFGPGTRLTVT.

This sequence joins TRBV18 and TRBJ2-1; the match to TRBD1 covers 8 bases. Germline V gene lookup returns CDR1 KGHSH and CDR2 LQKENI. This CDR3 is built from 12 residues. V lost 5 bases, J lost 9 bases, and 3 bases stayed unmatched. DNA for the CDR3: TGTGCCAGCTCAGCCGGGACAGGTGAGCAGTTCTTC. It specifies CASSAGTGEQFF. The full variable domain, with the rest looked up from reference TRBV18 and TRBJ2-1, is NAGVMQNPRHLVRRRGQEARLRCSPMKGHSHVYWYRQLPEEGLKFMVYLQKENIIDESGMPKERFSAEFPKEGPSILRIQQVVRGDSAAYFCASSAGTGEQFFGPGTRLTVL.

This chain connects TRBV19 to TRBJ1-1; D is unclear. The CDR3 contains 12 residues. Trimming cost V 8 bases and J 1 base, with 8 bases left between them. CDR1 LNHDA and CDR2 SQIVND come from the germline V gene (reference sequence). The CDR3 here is CASGYQNTEAFF. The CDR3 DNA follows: TGTGCCAGTGGGTATCAGAACACTGAAGCTTTCTTT. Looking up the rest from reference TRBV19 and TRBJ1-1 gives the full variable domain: DGGITQSPKYLFRKEGQNVTLSCEQNLNHDAMYWYRQDPGQGLRLIYYSQIVNDFQKGDIAEGYSVSREKKESFPLTVTSAQKNPTAFYLCASGYQNTEAFFGQGTRLTVV.

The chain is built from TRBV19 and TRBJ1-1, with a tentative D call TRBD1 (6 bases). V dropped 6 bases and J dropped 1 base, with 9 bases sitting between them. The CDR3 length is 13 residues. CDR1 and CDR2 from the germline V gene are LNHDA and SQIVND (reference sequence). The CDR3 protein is CASRIQGNTEAFF. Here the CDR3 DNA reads TGTGCCAGTAGGATACAGGGGAACACTGAAGCTTTCTTT.

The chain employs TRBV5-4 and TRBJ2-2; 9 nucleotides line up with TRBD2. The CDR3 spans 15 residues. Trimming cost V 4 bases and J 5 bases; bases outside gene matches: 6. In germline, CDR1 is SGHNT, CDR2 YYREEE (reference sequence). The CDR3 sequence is CASSPGLADTGELFF. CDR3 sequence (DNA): TGTGCCAGCAGCCCGGGACTAGCAGATACCGGGGAGCTGTTTTTT.

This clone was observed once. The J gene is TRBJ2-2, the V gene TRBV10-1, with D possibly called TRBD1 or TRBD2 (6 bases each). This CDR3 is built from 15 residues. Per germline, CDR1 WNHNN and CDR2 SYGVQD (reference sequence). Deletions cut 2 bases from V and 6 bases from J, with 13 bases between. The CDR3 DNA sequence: TGCGCCAGCAGTGAGACCTCCCGGGGGCCCGGGGAGCTGTTTTTT. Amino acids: CASSETSRGPGELFF.

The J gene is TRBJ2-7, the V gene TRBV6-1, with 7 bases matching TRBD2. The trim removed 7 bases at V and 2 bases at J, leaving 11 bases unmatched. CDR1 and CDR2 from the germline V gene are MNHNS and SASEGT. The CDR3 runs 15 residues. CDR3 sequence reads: CASIPSSSGPYEQYF. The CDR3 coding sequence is TGTGCCAGCATACCATCATCTAGCGGTCCCTACGAGCAGTACTTC.

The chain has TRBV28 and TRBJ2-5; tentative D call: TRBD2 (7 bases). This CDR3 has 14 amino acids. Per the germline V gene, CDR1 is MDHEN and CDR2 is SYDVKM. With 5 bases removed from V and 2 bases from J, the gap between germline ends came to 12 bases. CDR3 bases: TGTGCCAGCAGTGAGGGGGGGAGGCAAGAGACCCAGTACTTC. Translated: CASSEGGRQETQYF.

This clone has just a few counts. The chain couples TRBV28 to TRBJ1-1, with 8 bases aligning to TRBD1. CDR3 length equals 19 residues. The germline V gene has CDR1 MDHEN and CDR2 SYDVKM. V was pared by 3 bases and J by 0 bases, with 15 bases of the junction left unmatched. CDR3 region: CASSFGTGRFSFMNTEAFF. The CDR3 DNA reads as TGTGCCAGCAGTTTCGGGACAGGTCGCTTTTCCTTCATGAACACTGAAGCTTTCTTT.

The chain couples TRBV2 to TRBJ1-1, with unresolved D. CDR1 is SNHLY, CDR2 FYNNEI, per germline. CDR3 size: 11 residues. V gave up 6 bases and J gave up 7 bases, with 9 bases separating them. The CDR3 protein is CASRADFEAFF. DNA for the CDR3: TGTGCCAGCAGAGCAGACTTTGAAGCTTTCTTT.

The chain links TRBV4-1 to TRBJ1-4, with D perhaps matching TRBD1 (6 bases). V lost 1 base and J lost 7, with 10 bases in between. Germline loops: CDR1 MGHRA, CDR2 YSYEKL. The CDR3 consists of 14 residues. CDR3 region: CASSQVAGVEKLFF. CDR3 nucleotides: TGCGCCAGCAGCCAAGTGGCAGGGGTTGAAAAACTGTTTTTT.

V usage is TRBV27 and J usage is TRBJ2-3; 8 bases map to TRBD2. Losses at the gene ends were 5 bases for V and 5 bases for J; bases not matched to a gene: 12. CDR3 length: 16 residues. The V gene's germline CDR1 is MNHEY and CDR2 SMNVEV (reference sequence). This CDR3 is CASSTAFGGVRDTQYF. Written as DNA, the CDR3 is TGTGCCAGCAGTACAGCTTTCGGGGGGGTGAGAGATACGCAGTATTTT.

CDR3 residues: CASRGFGNQPQHF. Written as DNA, the CDR3 is TGTGCCAGCAGGGGTTTTGGCAATCAGCCCCAGCATTTT. The V and J genes are TRBV2 and TRBJ1-5; D remains ambiguous. Germline V gene sequence: CDR1 SNHLY, CDR2 FYNNEI. This CDR3 has 13 residues. Trimming pared 6 bases from V and 2 bases from J, leaving 8 bases between.

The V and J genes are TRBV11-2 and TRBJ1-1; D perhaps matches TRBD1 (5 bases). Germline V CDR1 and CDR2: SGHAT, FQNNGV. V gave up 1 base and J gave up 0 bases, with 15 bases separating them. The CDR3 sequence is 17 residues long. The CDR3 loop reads CASSLATGGRVNTEAFF. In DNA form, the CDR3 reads TGTGCCAGCAGCTTAGCGACCGGGGGTAGAGTGAACACTGAAGCTTTCTTT.

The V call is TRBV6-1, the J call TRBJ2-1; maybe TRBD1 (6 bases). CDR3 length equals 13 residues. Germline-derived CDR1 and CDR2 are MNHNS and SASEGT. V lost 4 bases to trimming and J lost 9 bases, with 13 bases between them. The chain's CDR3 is CASSAYRDGEQFF. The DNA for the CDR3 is TGTGCCAGCAGTGCGTACAGGGATGGTGAGCAGTTCTTC.

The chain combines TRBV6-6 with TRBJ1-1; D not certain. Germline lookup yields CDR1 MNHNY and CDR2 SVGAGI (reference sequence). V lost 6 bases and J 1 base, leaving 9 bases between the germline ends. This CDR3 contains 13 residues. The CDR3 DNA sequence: TGTGCCAGCAGCGCCTCGGGGAACACTGAAGCTTTCTTT. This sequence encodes CASSASGNTEAFF.

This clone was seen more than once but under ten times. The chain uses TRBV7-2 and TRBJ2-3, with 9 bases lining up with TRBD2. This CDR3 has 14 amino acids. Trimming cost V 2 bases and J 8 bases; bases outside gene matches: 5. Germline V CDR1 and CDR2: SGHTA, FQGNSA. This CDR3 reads CASSLPAGGATQYF. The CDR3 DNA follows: TGTGCCAGCAGCTTACCAGCGGGAGGCGCTACGCAGTATTTT.

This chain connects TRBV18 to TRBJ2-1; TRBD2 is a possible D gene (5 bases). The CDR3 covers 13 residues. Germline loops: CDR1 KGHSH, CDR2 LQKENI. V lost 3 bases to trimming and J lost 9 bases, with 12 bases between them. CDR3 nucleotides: TGTGCCAGCTCACCTCCAACCGGAGGTGAGCAGTTCTTC. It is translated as CASSPPTGGEQFF.

The CDR3 reads CASSVADGNYGYTF. DNA for the CDR3: TGTGCCAGCAGCGTAGCCGACGGCAACTATGGCTACACCTTC. The chain has TRBV9 and TRBJ1-2, with D hard to call. Trimming took 0 bases from V and 2 from J, leaving 8 bases between them. CDR1 SGDLS and CDR2 YYNGEE come from the germline V gene. The CDR3 contains 14 residues.

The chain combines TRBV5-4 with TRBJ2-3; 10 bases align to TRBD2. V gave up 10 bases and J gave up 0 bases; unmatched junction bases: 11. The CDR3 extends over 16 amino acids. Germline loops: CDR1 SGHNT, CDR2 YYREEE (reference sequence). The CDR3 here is CAGGKREGQSTDTQYF. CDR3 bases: TGTGCCGGGGGAAAGCGGGAGGGCCAGAGCACAGATACGCAGTATTTT.

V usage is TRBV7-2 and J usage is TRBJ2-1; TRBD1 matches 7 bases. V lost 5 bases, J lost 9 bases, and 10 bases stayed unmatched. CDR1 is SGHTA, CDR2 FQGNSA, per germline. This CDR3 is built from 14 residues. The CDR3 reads CASSAPTGVGEQFF. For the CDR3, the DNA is TGTGCCAGCAGCGCGCCAACAGGGGTGGGTGAGCAGTTCTTC.

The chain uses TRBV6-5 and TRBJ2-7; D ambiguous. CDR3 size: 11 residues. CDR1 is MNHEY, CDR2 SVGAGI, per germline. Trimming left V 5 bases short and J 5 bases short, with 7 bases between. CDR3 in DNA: TGTGCCAGCAGTCAGGTGAACGAGCAGTACTTC. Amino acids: CASSQVNEQYF.

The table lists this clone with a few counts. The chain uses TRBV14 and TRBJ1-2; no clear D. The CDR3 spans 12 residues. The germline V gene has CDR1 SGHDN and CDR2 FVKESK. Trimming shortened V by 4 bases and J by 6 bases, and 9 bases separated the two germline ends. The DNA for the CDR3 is TGTGCCAGCAGCCTGACGCGAGATGGCTACACCTTC. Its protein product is CASSLTRDGYTF.

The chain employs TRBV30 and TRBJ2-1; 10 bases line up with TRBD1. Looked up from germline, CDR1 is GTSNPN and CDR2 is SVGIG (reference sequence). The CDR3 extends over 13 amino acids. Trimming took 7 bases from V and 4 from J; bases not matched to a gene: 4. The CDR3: CASRDRGYNEQFF. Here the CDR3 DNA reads TGTGCCTCGCGGGACAGGGGTTACAATGAGCAGTTCTTC.

The CDR3 region is CATSPGGTVMNTEAFF. CDR3 nucleotide sequence: TGTGCCACCAGCCCTGGGGGGACAGTTATGAACACTGAAGCTTTCTTT. The chain recombines TRBV15 with TRBJ1-1; 7 positions agree with TRBD1. Germline V gene lookup returns CDR1 LNHNV and CDR2 YYDKDF (reference sequence). The V and J ends lost 5 bases and 0 bases, in that order; junction bases with no gene match: 9. This CDR3 spans 16 amino acids. Looking up the rest from reference TRBV15 and TRBJ1-1 gives the full variable domain: DAMVIQNPRYQVTQFGKPVTLSCSQTLNHNVMYWYQQKSSQAPKLLFHYYDKDFNNEADTPDNFQSRRPNTSFCFLDIRSPGLGDTAMYLCATSPGGTVMNTEAFFGQGTRLTVV.

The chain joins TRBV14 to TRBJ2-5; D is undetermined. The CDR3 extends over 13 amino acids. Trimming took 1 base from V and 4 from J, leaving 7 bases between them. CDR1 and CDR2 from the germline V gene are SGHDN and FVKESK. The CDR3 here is CASSQVSPETQYF. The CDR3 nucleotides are TGTGCCAGCAGCCAAGTATCACCAGAGACCCAGTACTTC.

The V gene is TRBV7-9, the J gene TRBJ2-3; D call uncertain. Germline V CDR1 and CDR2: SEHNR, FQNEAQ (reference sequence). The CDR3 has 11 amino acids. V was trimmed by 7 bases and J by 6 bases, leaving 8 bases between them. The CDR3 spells CASTPRDTQYF. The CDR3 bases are TGTGCCAGCACCCCAAGGGATACGCAGTATTTT.